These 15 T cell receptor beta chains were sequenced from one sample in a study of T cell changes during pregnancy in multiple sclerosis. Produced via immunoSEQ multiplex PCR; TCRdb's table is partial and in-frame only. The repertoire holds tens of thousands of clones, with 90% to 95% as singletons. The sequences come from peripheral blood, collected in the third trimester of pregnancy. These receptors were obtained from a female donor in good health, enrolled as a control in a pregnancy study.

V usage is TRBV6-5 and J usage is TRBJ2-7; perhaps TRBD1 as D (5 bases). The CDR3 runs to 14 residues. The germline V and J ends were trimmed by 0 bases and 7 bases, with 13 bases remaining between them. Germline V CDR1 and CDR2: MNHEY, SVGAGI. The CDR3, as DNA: TGTGCCAGCAGTTACTCCACGACCTCAGGGGAGCAGTACTTC. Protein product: CASSYSTTSGEQYF.

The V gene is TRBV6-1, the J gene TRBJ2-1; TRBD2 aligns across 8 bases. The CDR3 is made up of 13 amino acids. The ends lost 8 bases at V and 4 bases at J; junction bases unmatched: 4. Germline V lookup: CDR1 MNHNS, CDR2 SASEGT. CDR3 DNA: TGTGCCAGCGGACGGGAGGGGTACAATGAGCAGTTCTTC. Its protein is CASGREGYNEQFF.

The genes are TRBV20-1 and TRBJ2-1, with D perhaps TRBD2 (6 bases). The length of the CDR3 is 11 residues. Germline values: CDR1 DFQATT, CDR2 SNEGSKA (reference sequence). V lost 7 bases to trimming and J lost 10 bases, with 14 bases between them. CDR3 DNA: TGCAGTGGGGGACTCCTAAAGGAGCAGTTCTTC. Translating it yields CSGGLLKEQFF.

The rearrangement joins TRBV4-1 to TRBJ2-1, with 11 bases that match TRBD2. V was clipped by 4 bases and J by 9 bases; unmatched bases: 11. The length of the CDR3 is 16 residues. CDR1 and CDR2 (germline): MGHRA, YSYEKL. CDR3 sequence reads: CASSPGPSGRFSEQFF. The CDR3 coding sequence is TGCGCCAGCAGCCCCGGACCTAGCGGGAGGTTCAGTGAGCAGTTCTTC.

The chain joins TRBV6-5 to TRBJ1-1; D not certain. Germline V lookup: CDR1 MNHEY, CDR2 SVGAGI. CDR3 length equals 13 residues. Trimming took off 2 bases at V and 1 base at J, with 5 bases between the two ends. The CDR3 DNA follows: TGTGCCAGCAGTTACGGCGGGAACACTGAAGCTTTCTTT. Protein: CASSYGGNTEAFF.

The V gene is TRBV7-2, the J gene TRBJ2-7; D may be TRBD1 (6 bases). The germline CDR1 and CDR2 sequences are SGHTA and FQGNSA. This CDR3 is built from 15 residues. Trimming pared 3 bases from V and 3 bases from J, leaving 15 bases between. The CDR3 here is CASSFGTPFNYEQYF. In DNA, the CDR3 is TGTGCCAGCAGCTTCGGGACACCCTTCAACTACGAGCAGTACTTC.

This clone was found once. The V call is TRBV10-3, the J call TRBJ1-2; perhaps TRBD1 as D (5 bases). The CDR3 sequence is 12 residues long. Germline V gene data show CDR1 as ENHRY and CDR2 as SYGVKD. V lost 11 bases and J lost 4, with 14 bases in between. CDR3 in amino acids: CAYSGGGYGYTF. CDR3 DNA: TGTGCCTACTCCGGGGGAGGCTATGGCTACACCTTC.

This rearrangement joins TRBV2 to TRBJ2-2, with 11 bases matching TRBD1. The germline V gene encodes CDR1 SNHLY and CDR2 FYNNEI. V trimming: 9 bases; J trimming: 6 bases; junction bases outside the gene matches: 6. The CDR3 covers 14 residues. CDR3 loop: CARKGQGASGELFF. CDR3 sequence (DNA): TGTGCCAGGAAAGGACAGGGGGCGTCCGGGGAGCTGTTTTTT.

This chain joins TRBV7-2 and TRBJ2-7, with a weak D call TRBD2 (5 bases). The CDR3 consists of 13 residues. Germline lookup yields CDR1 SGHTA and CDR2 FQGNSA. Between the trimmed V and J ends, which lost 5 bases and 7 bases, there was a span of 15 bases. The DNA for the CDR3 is TGTGCCAGCAGCCAGACCGGGATAAGTGAGCAGTACTTC. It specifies CASSQTGISEQYF.

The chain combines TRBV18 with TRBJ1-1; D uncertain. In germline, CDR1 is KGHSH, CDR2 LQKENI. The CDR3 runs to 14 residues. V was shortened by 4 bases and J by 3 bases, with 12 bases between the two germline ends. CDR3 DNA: TGTGCCAGCTCACTATCGCAAGAGTACACTGAAGCTTTCTTT. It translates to CASSLSQEYTEAFF.

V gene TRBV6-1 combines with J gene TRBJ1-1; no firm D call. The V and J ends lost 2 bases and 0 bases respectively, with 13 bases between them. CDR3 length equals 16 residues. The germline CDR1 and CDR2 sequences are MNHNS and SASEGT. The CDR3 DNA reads TGTGCCAGCAGTGAATTTCGGGTAGAGATGAACACTGAAGCTTTCTTT. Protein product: CASSEFRVEMNTEAFF.

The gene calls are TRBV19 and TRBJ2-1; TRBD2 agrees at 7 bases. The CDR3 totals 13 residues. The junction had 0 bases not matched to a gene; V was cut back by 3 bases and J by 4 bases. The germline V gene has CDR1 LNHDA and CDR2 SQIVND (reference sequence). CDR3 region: CASSMGLYNEQFF. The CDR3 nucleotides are TGTGCCAGTAGTATGGGACTATACAATGAGCAGTTCTTC.

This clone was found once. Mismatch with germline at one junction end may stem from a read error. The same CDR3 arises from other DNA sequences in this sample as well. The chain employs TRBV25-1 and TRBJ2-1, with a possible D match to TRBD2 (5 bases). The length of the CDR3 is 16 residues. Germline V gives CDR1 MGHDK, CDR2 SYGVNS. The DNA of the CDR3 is TGCGCCAGCCGGGCTGTTGGGGAGACCCACGTGGATGAGCAGTTCTTC. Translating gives CASRAVGETHVDEQFF.

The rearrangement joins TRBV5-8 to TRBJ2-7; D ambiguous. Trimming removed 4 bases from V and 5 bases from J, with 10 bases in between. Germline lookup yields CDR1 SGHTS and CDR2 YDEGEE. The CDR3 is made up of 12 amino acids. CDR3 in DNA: TGTGCCAGCAGCAACTTTAGAGACGAGCAGTACTTC. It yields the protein CASSNFRDEQYF.

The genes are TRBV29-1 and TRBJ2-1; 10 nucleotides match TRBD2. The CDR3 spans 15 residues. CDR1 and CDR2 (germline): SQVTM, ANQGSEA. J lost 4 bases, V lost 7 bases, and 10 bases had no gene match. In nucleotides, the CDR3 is TGCAGCGGCCGTAGTAGCGGGAGGAATTACAATGAGCAGTTCTTC. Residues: CSGRSSGRNYNEQFF.